This T cell receptor (beta chain) was captured by sequencing in a study of blood T cell repertoires in COVID-19. Study-level information: Material from acute and convalescent COVID-19 was sourced from the United States, Italy and Spain. The cDNA or gDNA used as material had been derived from T cells, B-cell-depleted T cells, or PBMCs.

The recovered donors of Cohort 3 showed two negative PCRs, clearance, or symptom resolution. Sequenced by immunoSEQ multiplex PCR; TCRdb stores in-frame clones only, minus some. Of about 310,000 clones listed, 75% to 90% are singletons. The TCR comes from a woman aged 40 to 55 who had recovered from COVID-19. Sequenced sample: PBMCs or T cells enriched from blood (not recorded which).

CDR3 region: CAWSARGYEAFF. The CDR3 DNA sequence: TGTGCCTGGAGTGCAAGGGGATATGAAGCTTTCTTT. This chain links TRBV30 with TRBJ1-1, with a possible D match to TRBD1 (5 bases). V dropped 1 base and J dropped 7 bases, with 10 bases sitting between them. The CDR3 has 12 residues. Germline CDR1 and CDR2: GTSNPN and SVGIG (reference sequence).